This is a list of T cell receptor beta chains from one sample in a study of T cells in localized non-small cell lung cancer. Clones were sequenced by immunoSEQ multiplex PCR, and TCRdb holds only the in-frame ones, with some missing. Counted here are under 150,000 clones, approximately 88% occurring once; the ten biggest clones make up about 1.5%. Here the sequenced sample was peripheral blood, taken before any cancer treatment. The receptors originated from a female donor older than 55 with stage I lung adenocarcinoma. The CDR3 runs from the conserved cysteine through the conserved F or W. Fields, in order: V gene, J gene, D gene, clone size, CDR3 protein, CDR3 DNA. D genes are given only for firm matches. Size tells how often a clone was seen (once, few, many) or the class of an expanded clone, and some rows leave it out.

>TRBV2|TRBJ2-7|NA|NA
CASSGTEHSYEQYF
TGTGCCAGCAGCGGGACTGAGCACTCCTACGAGCAGTACTTC
>TRBV29-1|TRBJ2-7|NA|few
CSASHRDSYEQYF
TGCAGCGCTTCCCACAGGGACTCCTACGAGCAGTACTTC
>TRBV28|TRBJ1-5|TRBD1|NA
CASRGQGNSNQPQHF
TGTGCCAGCAGGGGACAGGGGAATAGCAATCAGCCCCAGCATTTT
>TRBV4-2|TRBJ2-3|TRBD2|NA
CASSQEGTSGTDTQYF
TGTGCCAGCAGCCAAGAAGGAACTAGCGGCACAGATACGCAGTATTTT
>TRBV4-1|TRBJ1-1|NA|once
CASSQVGRGRNEAFF
TGCGCCAGCAGCCAAGTGGGTCGGGGGCGGAATGAAGCTTTCTTT
>TRBV19|TRBJ2-3|NA|NA
CASKQLGGWASTDTQYF
TGTGCCAGTAAACAGCTGGGTGGGTGGGCTTCTACAGATACGCAGTATTTT
>TRBV27|TRBJ1-4|NA|NA
CASSGDRTYDKLFF
TGTGCCAGCAGTGGAGACCGCACGTATGACAAACTGTTTTTT
>TRBV6-5|TRBJ2-7|TRBD2|NA
CASSLPGGNEQYF
TGTGCCAGCAGTTTACCGGGAGGAAACGAGCAGTACTTC
>TRBV11-2|TRBJ2-7|TRBD2|NA
CASSRTRGGPTYEQYF
TGTGCCAGCAGCAGAACTCGGGGGGGCCCCACCTACGAGCAGTACTTC
>TRBV11-3|TRBJ2-1|NA|NA
CASSSRAAYNEQFF
TGTGCCAGCAGCTCCAGGGCGGCCTACAATGAGCAGTTCTTC
>TRBV7-8|TRBJ2-3|NA|NA
CASSLEIGDLGTDTQYF
TGTGCCAGCAGCTTAGAGATTGGGGACTTGGGCACAGATACGCAGTATTTT
>TRBV6-6|TRBJ2-7|NA|once
CASSYAGGHEQYF
TGTGCCAGCAGTTACGCCGGCGGCCACGAGCAGTACTTC
>TRBV5-1|TRBJ1-2|NA|NA
CASSLEATGYGYTF
TGCGCCAGCAGCTTGGAGGCCACAGGCTATGGCTACACCTTC
>TRBV14|TRBJ2-7|NA|NA
CASSQAEGSISYEQYF
TGTGCCAGCAGCCAGGCAGAGGGGTCAATCTCCTACGAGCAGTACTTC
>TRBV6-5|TRBJ1-1|NA|NA
CASGRGTEAFF
TGTGCCAGCGGACGGGGCACTGAAGCTTTCTTT
>TRBV7-2|TRBJ2-1|TRBD2|NA
CASSSPGLAVEQFF
TGTGCCAGCAGCTCGCCGGGACTAGCCGTTGAGCAGTTCTTC
>TRBV27|TRBJ2-1|NA|NA
CASSLTRTEQFF
TGTGCCAGCAGTTTAACTAGGACTGAGCAGTTCTTC
>TRBV27|TRBJ2-3|TRBD1|NA
CASSLRTGVLDTQYF
TGTGCCAGCAGTTTACGGACAGGGGTGTTAGATACGCAGTATTTT
>TRBV9|TRBJ1-1|NA|NA
CASSPFGTPNTEAFF
TGTGCCAGCAGCCCCTTCGGGACACCGAACACTGAAGCTTTCTTT
>TRBV21-1|TRBJ2-7|NA|NA
CASSKARNRPIEQYF
TGTGCCAGCAGCAAAGCGCGGAACAGGCCAATCGAGCAGTACTTC
>TRBV9|TRBJ2-5|TRBD1|NA
CASSARTGVRQETQYF
TGTGCCAGCAGCGCCAGGACAGGGGTCCGCCAAGAGACCCAGTACTTC
>TRBV28|TRBJ2-7|TRBD2|NA
CASSFFGPSGGGQYF
TGTGCCAGCAGTTTCTTCGGGCCCTCGGGGGGTGGGCAGTACTTC
>TRBV5-1|TRBJ2-1|TRBD2|NA
CASSSNTRRLAGAFSQFF
TGCGCCAGCAGCTCAAATACCCGCAGACTAGCGGGAGCTTTTTCGCAGTTCTTC
>TRBV27|TRBJ1-3|TRBD1|NA
CASSLTGGHSGNTIYF
TGTGCCAGCAGTCTCACAGGGGGCCATTCTGGAAACACCATATATTTT
>TRBV5-1|TRBJ2-2|NA|NA
CASSWGLSLPNPLNTGELFF
TGCGCCAGCAGCTGGGGTCTCTCACTACCCAATCCTCTTAACACCGGGGAGCTGTTTTTT
>TRBV5-6|TRBJ2-1|TRBD2|NA
CASSFESLAGGHEQFF
TGTGCCAGCAGCTTCGAATCCCTAGCGGGAGGGCATGAGCAGTTCTTC
>TRBV5-6|TRBJ2-2|NA|NA
CASSSLGLKNTGELFF
TGTGCCAGCTCATCGTTGGGGCTGAAGAACACCGGGGAGCTGTTTTTT